The 21 T cell receptor beta chains below come from one sample, sequenced in a study of blood T cell repertoires in COVID-19. Sequencing was performed with immunoSEQ multiplex PCR; in TCRdb, only in-frame clones are kept and a portion is missing. The table records 300,000 to 400,000 clones, more than 70% of them present only once. Material: peripheral blood. These receptors all come from a woman in her twenties or thirties with COVID-19, enrolled during active disease.

The chain recombines TRBV5-1 with TRBJ2-5; D uncertain. Trimming took off 0 bases at V and 2 bases at J, with 8 bases between the two ends. This CDR3 contains 14 residues. Germline V gene data show CDR1 as SGHRS and CDR2 as YFSETQ. The CDR3 loop is CASSLGPSQETQYF. The CDR3 DNA is TGCGCCAGCAGCTTGGGGCCTTCACAAGAGACCCAGTACTTC.

This chain uses TRBV28 with TRBJ2-5, with 14 bases lining up with TRBD2. Germline trimming cut 7 bases from V and 2 bases from J; bases unmatched to any gene: 3. This CDR3 contains 15 residues. Per germline, CDR1 MDHEN and CDR2 SYDVKM. CDR3 loop: CASKRLAGGQETQYF. The CDR3, as DNA: TGTGCCAGCAAGAGACTAGCGGGGGGGCAAGAGACCCAGTACTTC.

The chain couples TRBV11-2 to TRBJ1-5; 10 nucleotides align to TRBD1. In germline, CDR1 is SGHAT, CDR2 FQNNGV. This CDR3 is 15 amino acids long. J gave up 7 bases and V 1 base, and 4 bases lay outside the gene matches. The CDR3: CASSLGTGGGQPQHF. DNA for the CDR3: TGTGCCAGCAGCTTAGGGACAGGGGGAGGCCAGCCCCAGCATTTT.

The V gene is TRBV19, the J gene TRBJ2-1, with 7 bases identical to TRBD2. The junction had 3 bases not matched to a gene; V was cut back by 3 bases and J by 1 base. The CDR3 sequence is 15 residues long. Looked up from germline, CDR1 is LNHDA and CDR2 is SQIVND (reference sequence). CDR3 DNA: TGTGCCAGTAGTATCCAGGGAGGGTCCTACAATGAGCAGTTCTTC. It translates to CASSIQGGSYNEQFF.

The chain combines TRBV6-4 with TRBJ1-2, with 8 bases aligning to TRBD1. Germline V gene sequence: CDR1 MRHNA, CDR2 SNTAGT. The V gene end was trimmed by 6 bases and the J gene end by 2 bases; junction bases not matched to a gene: 5. CDR3 length equals 14 residues. The CDR3 DNA is TGTGCCAGCAGCCCGGGACAGGACAACTATGGCTACACCTTC. Translated: CASSPGQDNYGYTF.

V is TRBV19 and J is TRBJ1-5; unclear D gene. Germline V gene lookup returns CDR1 LNHDA and CDR2 SQIVND (reference sequence). The CDR3 contains 16 residues. Trimming removed 7 bases at V and 3 bases at J, with 19 bases between. The CDR3 coding sequence is TGTGCCAGTAAACTTATGTTCAGGAAATCCAATCAGCCCCAGCATTTT. Translating gives CASKLMFRKSNQPQHF. Full variable domain (rest looked up from reference TRBV19 and TRBJ1-5): DGGITQSPKYLFRKEGQNVTLSCEQNLNHDAMYWYRQDPGQGLRLIYYSQIVNDFQKGDIAEGYSVSREKKESFPLTVTSAQKNPTAFYLCASKLMFRKSNQPQHFGDGTRLSIL.

The chain links TRBV19 to TRBJ2-7; TRBD1 matches 10 bases. V shed 5 bases, J shed 7 bases, and the junction held 5 bases outside the gene matches. The CDR3 sequence is 13 residues long. Germline-derived CDR1 and CDR2 are LNHDA and SQIVND (reference sequence). CDR3 in amino acids: CASSVGQGKEQYF. The DNA for the CDR3 is TGTGCCAGTAGTGTGGGACAGGGGAAGGAGCAGTACTTC.

The chain employs TRBV30 and TRBJ2-5, with TRBD2 identical over 8 bases. The CDR3 totals 14 residues. V trimming: 2 bases; J trimming: 5 bases; junction bases outside the gene matches: 7. Germline V CDR1 and CDR2: GTSNPN, SVGIG (reference sequence). In DNA, the CDR3 is TGTGCCTGGAGTCCAGCGGGAGTCGCGGAGACCCAGTACTTC. Residues: CAWSPAGVAETQYF.

This chain connects TRBV5-5 to TRBJ1-1, with TRBD1 identical over 7 bases. CDR1 and CDR2 from the germline V gene are SGHKS and YYEKEE (reference sequence). V dropped 2 bases and J dropped 5; count of bases not matched to a gene: 6. The CDR3 runs to 14 residues. The CDR3 loop reads CASSFVDRATEAFF. CDR3 bases: TGTGCCAGCAGCTTCGTTGACAGGGCTACTGAAGCTTTCTTT.

This clone was observed a few times. This chain links TRBV6-5 with TRBJ1-4; D uncertain. The V end was cut by 0 bases, the J end by 5 bases, with 7 bases between. Looked up from germline, CDR1 is MNHEY and CDR2 is SVGAGI. The CDR3 is 14 residues long. CDR3 region: CASSYSIRNEKLFF. DNA of the CDR3: TGTGCCAGCAGTTACTCGATTAGAAATGAAAAACTGTTTTTT.

V usage is TRBV28 and J usage is TRBJ1-5, with no clear D. CDR1 is MDHEN, CDR2 SYDVKM, per germline. The CDR3 is 13 amino acids. V lost 6 bases and J lost 2, with 8 bases in between. The CDR3 is CASRAVGNQPQHF. The CDR3 DNA reads as TGTGCCAGCAGGGCTGTTGGCAATCAGCCCCAGCATTTT.

The rearrangement joins TRBV19 to TRBJ2-1, with TRBD2 matching 8 bases. Germline-derived CDR1 and CDR2 are LNHDA and SQIVND (reference sequence). V lost 5 bases, J lost 5 bases, and 8 bases stayed unmatched. There are 15 residues in the CDR3. The chain's CDR3 is CASSSVAGTNNEQFF. The CDR3 DNA is TGTGCCAGTAGTTCCGTAGCGGGAACCAACAATGAGCAGTTCTTC.

The chain is built from TRBV28 and TRBJ2-1; perhaps TRBD1 as D (6 bases). The CDR3 totals 16 residues. Looked up from germline, CDR1 is MDHEN and CDR2 is SYDVKM. Trimming shortened V by 6 bases and J by 6 bases, and 21 bases separated the two germline ends. The CDR3 here is CASSILGGTRSNEQFF. The CDR3 bases are TGTGCCAGCAGCATACTAGGGGGAACGCGATCCAATGAGCAGTTCTTC. The variable domain in full, with the rest retrieved from reference TRBV28 and TRBJ2-1, is DVKVTQSSRYLVKRTGEKVFLECVQDMDHENMFWYRQDPGLGLRLIYFSYDVKMKEKGDIPEGYSVSREKKERFSLILESASTNQTSMYLCASSILGGTRSNEQFFGPGTRLTVL.

The chain couples TRBV3-1 (or the pseudogene TRBV3-2) to TRBJ2-5; D is uncertain. This CDR3 is built from 15 residues. V lost 1 base, J lost 2 bases, and 11 bases lay in between. Germline loops: CDR1 LGHDT, CDR2 YNNKEL (reference sequence). The CDR3 loop is CASSQGLLQQETQYF. The CDR3 coding sequence is TGTGCCAGCAGCCAAGGGCTCCTACAGCAAGAGACCCAGTACTTC.

This clone was counted a single time. V and J are TRBV4-3 and TRBJ2-5, with TRBD2 identical over 12 bases. This CDR3 comprises 16 residues. Per germline, CDR1 LGHNA and CDR2 YSLEER. Germline trimming cut 3 bases from V and 2 bases from J; bases unmatched to any gene: 4. The CDR3 nucleotides read TGCGCCAGCAGCCAGCGACTAGCGGGGGTGCAAGAGACCCAGTACTTC. It codes for CASSQRLAGVQETQYF.

This chain joins TRBV2 and TRBJ2-1; no reliable D call. Per germline, CDR1 SNHLY and CDR2 FYNNEI. CDR3 length: 14 residues. The germline V and J ends were trimmed by 4 bases and 6 bases, with 13 bases remaining between them. Here the CDR3 DNA reads TGTGCCAGCAGTGCTTACGAGTTACCCAATGAGCAGTTCTTC. This sequence encodes CASSAYELPNEQFF. Full variable domain (rest looked up from reference TRBV2 and TRBJ2-1): EPEVTQTPSHQVTQMGQEVILRCVPISNHLYFYWYRQILGQKVEFLVSFYNNEISEKSEIFDDQFSVERPDGSNFTLKIRSTKLEDSAMYFCASSAYELPNEQFFGPGTRLTVL.

CDR3 amino acids: CASSGQGTGRGYTF. CDR3 bases: TGTGCCAGCAGCGGTCAAGGGACAGGACGGGGCTACACCTTC. The chain employs TRBV9 and TRBJ1-2; 8 nucleotides line up with TRBD1. The germline V gene encodes CDR1 SGDLS and CDR2 YYNGEE. Unmatched junction bases numbered 9, after V lost 3 bases and J lost 8 bases. The CDR3 has 14 residues.

The chain is built from TRBV7-2 and TRBJ2-5, with 7 bases lining up with TRBD2. With 5 bases clipped from V and 3 bases from J, the junction kept 6 bases outside the gene matches. The CDR3 loop spans 14 amino acids. Germline V gives CDR1 SGHTA, CDR2 FQGNSA. The CDR3 sequence: CASSPTGTKETQYF. CDR3 nucleotide sequence: TGTGCCAGCAGCCCCACTGGGACTAAAGAGACCCAGTACTTC.

The chain recombines TRBV11-2 with TRBJ1-5; tentative D call: TRBD1 (6 bases). Trimming left V 0 bases short and J 3 bases short, with 9 bases between. The CDR3 consists of 15 residues. Germline CDR1 reads SGHAT; CDR2 reads FQNNGV. In DNA, the CDR3 is TGTGCCAGCAGCTTAGACTCAGGGGCCAATCAGCCCCAGCATTTT. Its translation: CASSLDSGANQPQHF.

The chain recombines TRBV6-2 or TRBV6-3 with TRBJ2-2; 7 nucleotides line up with TRBD1. The germline V gene has CDR1 MNHEY and CDR2 SVGEGT. V was clipped by 5 bases and J by 7 bases; unmatched bases: 7. The CDR3 is 14 residues long. The CDR3 here is CASSPGTESGELFF. As DNA, the CDR3 is TGTGCCAGCAGTCCCGGGACAGAAAGCGGGGAGCTGTTTTTT.

The V gene is TRBV4-3, the J gene TRBJ2-1; 10 nucleotides align to TRBD2. Germline V gene data show CDR1 as LGHNA and CDR2 as YSLEER. CDR3 length equals 16 residues. Unmatched junction bases numbered 6, after V lost 0 bases and J lost 7 bases. The CDR3 region has the DNA TGCGCCAGCAGCCAAGATTCGGGACTAGCGAGTAATGAGCAGTTCTTC. Protein: CASSQDSGLASNEQFF.